This TCR beta chain appears in the sequencing data of a study of blood T cell dynamics during melanoma immunotherapy. The CDR3 totals 14 residues. The V gene lost 5 bases and the J gene lost 3 bases, with 10 bases spanning the gap. Germline assignment: CDR1 SEHNR and CDR2 FQNEAQ (reference sequence). Sequencing was performed with immunoSEQ multiplex PCR; in TCRdb, only in-frame clones are kept and a portion is missing. The sample carries around 12,000 clones, about 88% recorded once. Time point indicated: week 3, after first cycle of checkpoint inhibitor. Patients with prior systemic cancer treatment, concomitant immunosuppressants, or other active malignancies were excluded.

The source is a human donor with melanoma. This chain connects TRBV7-9 to TRBJ1-4, with D unclear. Sequenced material: blood, taken from a patient treated with checkpoint blockade. The CDR3 bases are TGTGCCAGCAGCCCTGGTCCGGCTAATGAAAAACTGTTTTTT. It specifies CASSPGPANEKLFF.